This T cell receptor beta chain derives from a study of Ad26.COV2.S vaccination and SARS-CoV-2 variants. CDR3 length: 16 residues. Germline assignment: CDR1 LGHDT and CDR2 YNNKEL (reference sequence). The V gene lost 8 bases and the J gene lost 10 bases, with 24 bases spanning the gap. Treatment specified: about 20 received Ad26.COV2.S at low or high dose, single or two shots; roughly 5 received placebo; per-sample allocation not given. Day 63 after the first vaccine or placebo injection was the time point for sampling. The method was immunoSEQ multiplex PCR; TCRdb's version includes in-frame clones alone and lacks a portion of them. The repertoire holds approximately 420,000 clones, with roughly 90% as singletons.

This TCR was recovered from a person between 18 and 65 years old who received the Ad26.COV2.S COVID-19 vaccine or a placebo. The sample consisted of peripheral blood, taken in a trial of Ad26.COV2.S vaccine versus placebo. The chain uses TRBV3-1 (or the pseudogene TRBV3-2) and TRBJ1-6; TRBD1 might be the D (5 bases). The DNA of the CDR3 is TGTGCCAGCGCCCTAGGGAGGGCTCTGAGGGGATCACCCCTCCACTTT. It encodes CASALGRALRGSPLHF.